This TCR beta chain is drawn from a study of naive CD8 T cells in extremely preterm neonates (dated by TCRdb to 2016 to 2017). For the wider study: An age range of 25-50 years is given for the adult participants in the abstract, whereas a range of 20-50 years is given in the methods. TCRbeta CDR3 repertoires of sorted naive CD8+ T cells were compared across four age groups: extremely preterm neonates, term neonates, young children and adults.

A two-step, bias-controlled multiplex PCR was used to amplify TCRbeta CDR3 regions from genomic DNA. Primers specific for every TRBV and TRBJ gene segment were included in the multiplex PCR. The immunoSEQ Assay was used to generate TCRbeta repertoire data. The study's processing was this. To merge closely related sequences, reads went through filtering and clustering using a relative-frequency ratio and a modified nearest-neighbor algorithm. IMGT annotation was the basis for assigning V, D and J genes to CDR3 sequences. Template counts were normalized for PCR amplification bias and quantified against synthetic TCR CDR3 analog sequences. Only unique productive sequences, that is, in-frame CDR3 sequences lacking stop codons, were included in the analyses. The immunoSEQ Analyzer software was used to compute clonality, defined as 1 minus Pielou's evenness, and iChao1 richness. Statistical tests were run in JMP, with either Student's t-test or a non-parametric test chosen according to Shapiro-Wilk normality results. This immuneACCESS table, as held by TCRdb, lists in-frame sequences with V and J called but not all clones. Of the missing ones, under half trace to an unresolved V gene in checked studies; the others have no known cause. D and trimming were read from the DNA, whereas the V and J calls and clone size are those reported in that table. For this sample there are 3,900 or so clones; about 97% appear just once. Of the sample, 0.75% falls within the top ten clones.

Overall study outcomes, separate from this receptor: As limitations, the authors pointed to a small sample size and variable productive template counts among preterm samples. A larger fraction of CDR3 nucleotide sequences was shared among preterm neonates (around 2.7%) than among term neonates (about 0.4%), young children (roughly 0.03%) and adults (about 0.01%). Compared with all other age groups, preterm neonates showed significantly lower iChao1 richness (p < 0.05) along with an even clone distribution, indicating a less rich repertoire. Preterm CDR3s were shorter, with fewer N additions and less junctional trimming, and were closer to germline than those of older groups. To track T cell development within individuals, the authors urged prospective longitudinal studies of preterm and term neonates.

The peripheral blood donors were five healthy children aged about 15-56 months who were having elective routine surgery, plus five healthy nonsmoking adults. A FACSAria III cell sorter was used to sort live, Annexin V-negative naive CD8+ T cells (CD3+CD8+CD45RA+CCR7+). Each sample yielded between roughly 18,000 and 100,000 sorted naive CD8+ T cells. Mononuclear cells were isolated from diluted blood by Ficoll-Paque density gradient centrifugation. Before sorting, mononuclear cells were cryopreserved in 10% DMSO plus 90% FBS and kept long term at -150 degrees C. Thawed cells were stained with Annexin V and antibodies against CD3, CD8, CCR7 and CD45RA. Genomic DNA was extracted from snap-frozen sorted cell pellets with the DNeasy Blood and Tissue Kit. For this clone: Its antigen is currently not known. Base qualities are not recorded, but no much larger clone differs from it by a single base.

The sample taken for sequencing was naive CD8+ T cells from blood. This receptor was identified in a human donor in good health.

DNA sequence: TGTGCCAGCAGCCCCCGGGACAGTTACAATGAGCAGTTCTTC. This sequence encodes CASSPRDSYNEQFF. The chain uses TRBV7-9 and TRBJ2-1, and TRBD1 matches 7 of the central bases. Trimmed from V: 5 bases; trimmed from J: 4 bases; junction bases lacking a gene match: 5. Measured from the cysteine to the phenylalanine, the CDR3 is 14 residues long. The only DNA kept is the CDR3, 42 bases in frame from the first base. Sequences SEHNR (CDR1) and FQNEAQ (CDR2) are obtained from the germline V gene (reference sequence).